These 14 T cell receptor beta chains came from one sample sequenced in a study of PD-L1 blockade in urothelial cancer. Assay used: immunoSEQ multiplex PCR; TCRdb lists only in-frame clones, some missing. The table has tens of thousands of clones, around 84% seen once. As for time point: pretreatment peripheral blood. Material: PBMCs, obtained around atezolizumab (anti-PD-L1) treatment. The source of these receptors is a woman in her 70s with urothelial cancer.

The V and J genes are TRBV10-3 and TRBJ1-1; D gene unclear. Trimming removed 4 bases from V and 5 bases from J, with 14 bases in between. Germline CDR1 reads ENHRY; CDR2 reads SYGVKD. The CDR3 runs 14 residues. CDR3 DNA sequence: TGTGCCATCAGTGGGTACAGTGGAGGGACTGAAGCTTTCTTT. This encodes CAISGYSGGTEAFF.

The CDR3 nucleotides read TGCAGTGCTCAGGACAGTAATGAGCAGTTCTTC. Protein: CSAQDSNEQFF. The chain joins TRBV20-1 to TRBJ2-1; D perhaps matches TRBD1 (6 bases). The V and J ends lost 5 bases and 7 bases respectively, with 9 bases between them. Germline CDR1 is DFQATT and CDR2 is SNEGSKA (reference sequence). The CDR3 length is 11 residues.

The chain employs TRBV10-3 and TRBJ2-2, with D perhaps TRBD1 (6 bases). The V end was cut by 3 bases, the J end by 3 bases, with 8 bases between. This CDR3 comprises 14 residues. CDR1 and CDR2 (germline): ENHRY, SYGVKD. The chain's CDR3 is CAISDRGDTGELFF. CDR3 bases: TGTGCCATCAGTGACAGGGGCGACACCGGGGAGCTGTTTTTT.

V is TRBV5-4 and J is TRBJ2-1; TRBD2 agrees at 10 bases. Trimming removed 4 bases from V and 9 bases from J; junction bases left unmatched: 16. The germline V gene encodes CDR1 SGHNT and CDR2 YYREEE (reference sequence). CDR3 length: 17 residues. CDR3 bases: TGTGCCAGCAGCATGGGGGGTTTGGCTAGCGGGAGATTTGAGCAGTTCTTC. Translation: CASSMGGLASGRFEQFF.

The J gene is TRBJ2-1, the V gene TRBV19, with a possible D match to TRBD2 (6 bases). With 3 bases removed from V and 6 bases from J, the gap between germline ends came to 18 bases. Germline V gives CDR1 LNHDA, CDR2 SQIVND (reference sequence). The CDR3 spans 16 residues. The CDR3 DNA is TGTGCCAGTAGTATTCCGGGACTCCACCCAAGCAATGAGCAGTTCTTC. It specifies CASSIPGLHPSNEQFF. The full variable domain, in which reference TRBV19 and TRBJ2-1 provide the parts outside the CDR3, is DGGITQSPKYLFRKEGQNVTLSCEQNLNHDAMYWYRQDPGQGLRLIYYSQIVNDFQKGDIAEGYSVSREKKESFPLTVTSAQKNPTAFYLCASSIPGLHPSNEQFFGPGTRLTVL.

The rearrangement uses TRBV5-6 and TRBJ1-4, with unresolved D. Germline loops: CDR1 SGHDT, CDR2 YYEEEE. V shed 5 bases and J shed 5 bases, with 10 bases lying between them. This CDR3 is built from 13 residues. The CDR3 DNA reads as TGTGCCAGCAGGACGTCCGGGAATGAAAAACTGTTTTTT. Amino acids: CASRTSGNEKLFF.

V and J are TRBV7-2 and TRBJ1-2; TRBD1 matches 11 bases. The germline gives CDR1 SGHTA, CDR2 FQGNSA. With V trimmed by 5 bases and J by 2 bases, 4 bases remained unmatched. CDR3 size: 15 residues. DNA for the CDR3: TGTGCCAGCAGCAAGGACAGGGGGCCCAACTATGGCTACACCTTC. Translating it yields CASSKDRGPNYGYTF. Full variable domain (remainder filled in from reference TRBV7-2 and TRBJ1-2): GAGVSQSPSNKVTEKGKDVELRCDPISGHTALYWYRQSLGQGLEFLIYFQGNSAPDKSGLPSDRFSAERTGGSVSTLTIQRTQQEDSAVYLCASSKDRGPNYGYTFGSGTRLTVV.

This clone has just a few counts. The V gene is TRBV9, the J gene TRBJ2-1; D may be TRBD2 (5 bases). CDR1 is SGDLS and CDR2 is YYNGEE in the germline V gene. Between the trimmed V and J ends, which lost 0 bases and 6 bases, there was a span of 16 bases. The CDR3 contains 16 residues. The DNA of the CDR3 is TGTGCCAGCAGCGTAGAATGGCTAGCAGCCGTCAATGAGCAGTTCTTC. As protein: CASSVEWLAAVNEQFF.

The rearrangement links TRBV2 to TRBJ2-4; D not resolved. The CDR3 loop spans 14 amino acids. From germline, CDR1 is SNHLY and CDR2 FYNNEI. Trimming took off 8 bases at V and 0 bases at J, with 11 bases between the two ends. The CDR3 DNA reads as TGTGCCAGCTACGCGGAACTAGCCAAAAACATTCAGTACTTC. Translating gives CASYAELAKNIQYF.

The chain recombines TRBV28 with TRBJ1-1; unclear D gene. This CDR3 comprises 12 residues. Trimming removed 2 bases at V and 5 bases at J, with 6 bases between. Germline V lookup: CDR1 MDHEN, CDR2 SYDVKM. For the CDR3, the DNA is TGTGCCAGCAGTTTAATACGGACTGAAGCTTTCTTT. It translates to CASSLIRTEAFF.

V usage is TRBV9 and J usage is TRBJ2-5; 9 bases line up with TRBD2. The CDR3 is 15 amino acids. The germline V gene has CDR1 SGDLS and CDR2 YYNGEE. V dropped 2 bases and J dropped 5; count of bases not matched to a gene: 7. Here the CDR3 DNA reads TGTGCCAGCAGCGTTTCCAGCGGGGGGTCGGAGACCCAGTACTTC. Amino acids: CASSVSSGGSETQYF.

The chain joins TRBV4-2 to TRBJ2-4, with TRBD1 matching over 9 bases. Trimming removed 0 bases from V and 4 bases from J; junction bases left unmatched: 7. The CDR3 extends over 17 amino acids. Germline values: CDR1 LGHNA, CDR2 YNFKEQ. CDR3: CASSQDPPGTGKNIQYF. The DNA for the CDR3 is TGTGCCAGCAGCCAAGATCCGCCCGGGACAGGGAAAAACATTCAGTACTTC.

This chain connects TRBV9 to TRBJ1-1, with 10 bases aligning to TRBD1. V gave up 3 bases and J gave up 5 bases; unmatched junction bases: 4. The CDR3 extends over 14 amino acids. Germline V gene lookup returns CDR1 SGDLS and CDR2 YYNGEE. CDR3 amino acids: CASSAGQGYTEAFF. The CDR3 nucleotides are TGTGCCAGCAGCGCGGGACAGGGGTATACTGAAGCTTTCTTT.

CDR3 residues: CASSSPGFTDTQYF. In DNA form, the CDR3 reads TGTGCCAGCAGCTCTCCGGGGTTCACAGATACGCAGTATTTT. V usage is TRBV5-6 and J usage is TRBJ2-3, with D possibly matching TRBD2 (5 bases). Looked up from germline, CDR1 is SGHDT and CDR2 is YYEEEE. The CDR3 is 14 residues long. Trimming removed 3 bases at V and 2 bases at J, with 10 bases between. The variable domain in full, with the rest retrieved from reference TRBV5-6 and TRBJ2-3, is DAGVTQSPTHLIKTRGQQVTLRCSPKSGHDTVSWYQQALGQGPQFIFQYYEEEERQRGNFPDRFSGHQFPNYSSELNVNALLLGDSALYLCASSSPGFTDTQYFGPGTRLTVL.